Following are 22 T cell receptor beta chains from one sample sequenced in a study of blood T cell repertoires in COVID-19. Generated by immunoSEQ multiplex PCR, the TCRdb table keeps only in-frame clones and is missing some. The sample yields around 200,000 clones, approximately 80% seen once. The sequencing input was peripheral blood. Every receptor here comes from a woman aged 80 or older with acute or convalescent COVID-19.

The chain links TRBV19 to TRBJ1-1, with D hard to call. The CDR3 runs 14 residues. Looked up from germline, CDR1 is LNHDA and CDR2 is SQIVND (reference sequence). Trimming cost V 3 bases and J 0 bases, with 8 bases left between them. CDR3 region: CASSIVQLNTEAFF. CDR3 DNA sequence: TGTGCCAGTAGTATTGTGCAGTTGAACACTGAAGCTTTCTTT.

V and J are TRBV19 and TRBJ2-3, with D maybe TRBD2 (5 bases). Looked up from germline, CDR1 is LNHDA and CDR2 is SQIVND (reference sequence). The CDR3 sequence is 16 residues long. Trimming removed 5 bases at V and 2 bases at J, with 17 bases between. CDR3 DNA: TGTGCCAGTAGTCCTGGGGAGCGGCGGTTCACAGATACGCAGTATTTT. As protein: CASSPGERRFTDTQYF.

This CDR3 is CASSETWTQYNEQFF. In DNA, the CDR3 is TGTGCCAGCAGTGAAACCTGGACACAATACAATGAGCAGTTCTTC. The V gene is TRBV6-1, the J gene TRBJ2-1; a weak D match, TRBD1 (5 bases). CDR1 MNHNS and CDR2 SASEGT come from the germline V gene. This CDR3 is built from 15 residues. With 2 bases removed from V and 4 bases from J, the gap between germline ends came to 12 bases.

Comments on this clone: The same CDR3 arises from other DNA sequences in this sample as well. The rearrangement joins TRBV5-1 to TRBJ2-7; perhaps TRBD1 as D (7 bases). V was shortened by 0 bases and J by 3 bases, with 10 bases between the two germline ends. The CDR3 covers 14 residues. Germline CDR1 and CDR2: SGHRS and YFSETQ. Here the CDR3 reads CASSLGQGGYEQYF. In DNA form, the CDR3 reads TGCGCCAGCAGCTTGGGACAGGGAGGCTACGAGCAGTACTTC. The full variable domain, with the rest looked up from reference TRBV5-1 and TRBJ2-7, is KAGVTQTPRYLIKTRGQQVTLSCSPISGHRSVSWYQQTPGQGLQFLFEYFSETQRNKGNFPGRFSGRQFSNSRSEMNVSTLELGDSALYLCASSLGQGGYEQYFGPGTRLTVT.

The chain joins TRBV7-6 to TRBJ2-5, with TRBD2 matching 7 bases. In germline, CDR1 is SGHVS, CDR2 FNYEAQ. The CDR3 totals 14 residues. Trimming removed 3 bases from V and 3 bases from J; junction bases left unmatched: 4. As DNA, the CDR3 is TGTGCCAGCAGCTTCACTAGCGCGAAAGAGACCCAGTACTTC. Residues: CASSFTSAKETQYF.

The gene calls are TRBV7-6 and TRBJ2-3; perhaps TRBD1 as D (5 bases). The V end lost 1 base, the J end lost 0 bases, and 8 bases lay between the germline ends. The CDR3 loop spans 15 amino acids. Germline loops: CDR1 SGHVS, CDR2 FNYEAQ. The CDR3 DNA is TGTGCCAGCAGCTTAGAAGGGGTTAGCACAGATACGCAGTATTTT. Translated: CASSLEGVSTDTQYF.

V and J are TRBV7-8 and TRBJ1-2, with D possibly TRBD1 on 6 matching bases. From germline, CDR1 is SGHVS and CDR2 FQNEAQ. Trimming removed 5 bases from V and 0 bases from J, with 16 bases in between. The CDR3 is 16 residues long. CDR3 sequence: CASSRGAQGSNYGYTF. DNA of the CDR3: TGTGCCAGCAGCCGAGGAGCACAGGGTTCTAACTATGGCTACACCTTC.

V usage is TRBV2 and J usage is TRBJ2-7; D might be TRBD1 (6 bases). This CDR3 is built from 13 residues. From germline, CDR1 is SNHLY and CDR2 FYNNEI. Trimming pared 6 bases from V and 7 bases from J, leaving 16 bases between. CDR3 sequence (DNA): TGTGCCAGCAGAACCGGGACAATCGAAGAGCAGTACTTC. Translation: CASRTGTIEEQYF. Together with reference TRBV2 and TRBJ2-7, the CDR3 gives the full variable domain: EPEVTQTPSHQVTQMGQEVILRCVPISNHLYFYWYRQILGQKVEFLVSFYNNEISEKSEIFDDQFSVERPDGSNFTLKIRSTKLEDSAMYFCASRTGTIEEQYFGPGTRLTVT.

This clone came up a few times. The V call is TRBV15, the J call TRBJ1-1, with a possible D match to TRBD1 (5 bases). Per the germline V gene, CDR1 is LNHNV and CDR2 is YYDKDF (reference sequence). The CDR3 length is 11 residues. The V end lost 8 bases, the J end lost 11 bases, and 15 bases lay between the germline ends. The CDR3 region is CATGDRRVAFF. The CDR3, as DNA: TGTGCCACCGGAGACAGAAGGGTGGCTTTCTTT.

This clone has only one observation. This chain joins TRBV21-1 and TRBJ2-2; no DNA check was done on the table's D call, TRBD1. TRBV21-1 is labeled a pseudogene. The CDR3 spans 17 residues. The CDR3 reads CASSKAAYRAPTGELFF. CDR3 nucleotide sequence: TGTGCCAGCAGCAAGGCCGCGTACAGGGCCCCAACCGGGGAGCTGTTTTTT.

This rearrangement joins TRBV6-5 to TRBJ2-2, with a weak D call TRBD1 (6 bases). V dropped 6 bases and J dropped 1 base, with 12 bases sitting between them. Germline V lookup: CDR1 MNHEY, CDR2 SVGAGI. The CDR3 has 15 residues. The DNA for the CDR3 is TGTGCCAGCAGCCTCGACAGGCGGAACACCGGGGAGCTGTTTTTT. This translates into CASSLDRRNTGELFF.

The CDR3 reads CASSPSGGETQYF. In nucleotides, the CDR3 is TGTGCCAGCAGTCCCTCCGGGGGAGAGACCCAGTACTTC. The J gene is TRBJ2-5, the V gene TRBV3-1 (or the pseudogene TRBV3-2); the D gene is possibly TRBD2 (6 bases). V lost 6 bases to trimming and J lost 4 bases, with 12 bases between them. Germline values: CDR1 LGHDT, CDR2 YNNKEL (reference sequence). The CDR3 runs 13 residues.

The chain joins TRBV19 to TRBJ2-3; 8 positions agree with TRBD1. Trimming removed 3 bases from V and 5 bases from J; junction bases left unmatched: 13. The CDR3 runs 17 residues. Germline V lookup: CDR1 LNHDA, CDR2 SQIVND (reference sequence). The CDR3 loop reads CASSIVAGGNGRDTQYF. CDR3 bases: TGTGCCAGTAGTATTGTGGCAGGGGGCAATGGCCGAGATACGCAGTATTTT.

The count of this clone is one. This chain joins TRBV29-1 and TRBJ1-1; D not certain. The germline CDR1 and CDR2 sequences are SQVTM and ANQGSEA. Trimming cost V 5 bases and J 4 bases, with 14 bases left between them. This CDR3 is 13 amino acids long. CDR3 region: CSVFENRGTEAFF. CDR3 in DNA: TGCAGCGTTTTCGAAAACCGCGGCACTGAAGCTTTCTTT.

The gene calls are TRBV4-3 and TRBJ1-1, with D perhaps TRBD1 (5 bases). This CDR3 has 15 amino acids. CDR1 is LGHNA and CDR2 is YSLEER in the germline V gene. Trimming shortened V by 5 bases and J by 3 bases, and 16 bases separated the two germline ends. For the CDR3, the DNA is TGCGCCAGCAGCACGGGCCTGACAGTCGACACTGAAGCTTTCTTT. Amino acid sequence: CASSTGLTVDTEAFF.

The chain employs TRBV5-1 and TRBJ2-7, with TRBD1 identical over 7 bases. Germline assignment: CDR1 SGHRS and CDR2 YFSETQ. The trim removed 4 bases at V and 1 base at J, leaving 11 bases unmatched. The CDR3 extends over 16 amino acids. CDR3 amino acids: CASSVPRDSISYEQYF. CDR3 sequence (DNA): TGCGCCAGCAGCGTGCCCCGGGACAGCATATCCTACGAGCAGTACTTC.

The chain links TRBV3-1 (or the pseudogene TRBV3-2) to TRBJ2-1; D gene uncertain. The germline V and J ends were trimmed by 0 bases and 4 bases, with 10 bases remaining between them. CDR1 is LGHDT and CDR2 is YNNKEL in the germline V gene (reference sequence). CDR3 length: 15 amino acids. The CDR3 DNA reads TGTGCCAGCAGCCAAGATGGGCAGAGTTACAATGAGCAGTTCTTC. Its protein product is CASSQDGQSYNEQFF.

The V and J genes are TRBV5-1 and TRBJ2-7, with TRBD2 matching 8 bases. Germline V gives CDR1 SGHRS, CDR2 YFSETQ. CDR3 length: 17 amino acids. V lost 4 bases and J lost 3; bases outside the gene matches: 15. CDR3 amino acids: CASSPSWAREGNYEQYF. The CDR3 nucleotides read TGCGCCAGCAGCCCCTCGTGGGCTCGGGAGGGCAACTACGAGCAGTACTTC.

By its share, this clone is medium-sized (0.01 to 0.1%). The chain is built from TRBV29-1 and TRBJ2-3; no clear D. CDR1 and CDR2 (germline): SQVTM, ANQGSEA. The CDR3 length is 14 residues. Trimming pared 2 bases from V and 0 bases from J, leaving 9 bases between. The CDR3 DNA reads as TGCAGCGTTGAATGGGCAGATAGCACAGATACGCAGTATTTT. This translates into CSVEWADSTDTQYF.

V usage is TRBV7-2 and J usage is TRBJ1-2, with D unclear. V lost 5 bases and J lost 7, with 20 bases in between. Germline lookup yields CDR1 SGHTA and CDR2 FQGNSA. This CDR3 has 15 amino acids. CDR3 amino acids: CASSPEGRELRGYTF. The CDR3 DNA is TGTGCCAGCAGCCCCGAGGGAAGGGAGTTGCGTGGCTACACCTTC. The whole variable domain, remainder taken from reference TRBV7-2 and TRBJ1-2, is GAGVSQSPSNKVTEKGKDVELRCDPISGHTALYWYRQSLGQGLEFLIYFQGNSAPDKSGLPSDRFSAERTGGSVSTLTIQRTQQEDSAVYLCASSPEGRELRGYTFGSGTRLTVV.

The V call is TRBV29-1, the J call TRBJ2-6, with TRBD1 as a possible D gene (5 bases). CDR1 and CDR2 from the germline V gene are SQVTM and ANQGSEA. This CDR3 is built from 15 residues. Deletions cut 4 bases from V and 0 bases from J, with 10 bases between. The CDR3: CSVGRGNSGANVLTF. The CDR3 coding sequence is TGCAGCGTTGGAAGGGGAAACTCTGGGGCCAACGTCCTGACTTTC.

The J gene is TRBJ1-1, the V gene TRBV6-5; no definite D call. The V and J ends lost 6 bases and 5 bases respectively, with 13 bases between them. CDR3 length equals 13 residues. Germline assignment: CDR1 MNHEY and CDR2 SVGAGI. The DNA for the CDR3 is TGTGCCAGCAGCACCGACTGGGAGACTGAAGCTTTCTTT. Protein: CASSTDWETEAFF.